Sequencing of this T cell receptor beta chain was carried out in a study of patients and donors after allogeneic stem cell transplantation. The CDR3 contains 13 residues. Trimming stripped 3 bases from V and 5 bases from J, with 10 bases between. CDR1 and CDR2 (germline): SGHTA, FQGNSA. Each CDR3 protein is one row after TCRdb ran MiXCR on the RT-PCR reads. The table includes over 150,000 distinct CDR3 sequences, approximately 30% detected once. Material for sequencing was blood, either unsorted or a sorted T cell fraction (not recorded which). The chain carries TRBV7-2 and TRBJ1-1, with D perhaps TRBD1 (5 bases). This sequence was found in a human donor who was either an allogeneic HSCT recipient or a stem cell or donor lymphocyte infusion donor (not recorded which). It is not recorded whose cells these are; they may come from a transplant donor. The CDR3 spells CASSFLGETEAFF. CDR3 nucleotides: TGTGCCAGCAGCTTTTTGGGGGAGACTGAAGCTTTCTTT.